This T cell receptor beta chain comes out of a study of identical twins. One entry per CDR3 protein results from TCRdb running MiXCR on the 5' RACE reads. The sample yields around 340,000 distinct CDR3 sequences, roughly 12% seen once. The sample was also reused in another study, on yellow fever vaccine responses in identical twins. That work adds: Twins' vaccine T cell response reportedly gave the appearance of partial convergence and partial personalization.

This receptor was obtained from a young woman in good health. Input material: CD8+ T cells sorted from blood.

CDR3 sequence reads: CASSQRSGTTHTGELFF. As DNA, the CDR3 is TGTGCCAGCAGCCAACGTTCCGGGACGACTCACACCGGGGAGCTGTTTTTT. The V call is TRBV7-9, the J call TRBJ2-2; D could derive from TRBD1 or TRBD2 (5 bases each). The V gene lost 5 bases and the J gene lost 3 bases, with 19 bases spanning the gap. The CDR3 length is 17 residues. Germline CDR1 and CDR2: SEHNR and FQNEAQ (reference sequence).